The entry that follows covers one T cell receptor (beta chain) sequence. Its target is not known. It was with 60 Vbeta and 13 Jbeta primers that the PCR ran. TCRdb's table, derived via immunoSEQ multiplex PCR, lists solely in-frame clones and lacks some. The sample lists about 130,000 clones; approximately 80% were seen once. This entry comes from a study of cytomegalovirus exposure and HLA in healthy donors. General study points: Per a prior analysis, the majority of TCR beta V segments were productive roughly 90% or roughly 30% of the time.

The CDR3 has 15 residues. Germline V gives CDR1 KGHSH, CDR2 LQKENI. V shed 2 bases, J shed 6 bases, and the junction held 8 bases outside the gene matches. The sequencing input was PBMCs. This TCR derives from a woman between 18 and 30 years old in good health and CMV-seronegative. This chain links TRBV18 with TRBJ1-2; TRBD1 matches at 8 bases. The CDR3 sequence is CASSPSGQGANGYTF. CDR3 nucleotides: TGTGCCAGCTCACCATCCGGGCAGGGGGCGAATGGCTACACCTTC. The variable domain in full, completed from reference TRBV18 and TRBJ1-2, reads NAGVMQNPRHLVRRRGQEARLRCSPMKGHSHVYWYRQLPEEGLKFMVYLQKENIIDESGMPKERFSAEFPKEGPSILRIQQVVRGDSAAYFCASSPSGQGANGYTFGSGTRLTVV.